Shown below are 5 T cell receptor beta chains from a single sample sequenced in a study of regulatory T cells in long-lasting Graves disease. Time point meaning: persistent/refractory GD, antithyroid drugs over 5 years with positive TRAb. RNA extracted from PBMCs served as the sequencing template. Through Arm-PCR of CDR3 regions and iRepertoire HTBI primers, TCR beta libraries were built. Via MiXCR, TCRdb re-called the multiplex PCR reads, giving one row per CDR3 protein. The repertoire consists of some 300,000 distinct CDR3 sequences, with 20% to 25% occurring once and the leading ten covering just over 55%. The specimen was peripheral blood mononuclear cells (PBMCs), collected when the disease was refractory, from a patient treated with antithyroid drugs. The source is a female donor with Graves disease.

This chain uses TRBV11-1 with TRBJ1-5, with D uncertain. Germline assignment: CDR1 SGHAT and CDR2 FQDESV (reference sequence). The CDR3 has 13 amino acids. V shed 5 bases and J shed 7 bases, with 12 bases lying between them. The CDR3, as DNA: TGTGCCAGCAGCCAAGAGTTAGGACAGCCCCAGCATTTT. As protein: CASSQELGQPQHF.

This clonotype was seen repeatedly, ten times or more. The chain carries TRBV7-9 and TRBJ2-5; no clear D gene. V was clipped by 0 bases and J by 5 bases, with 4 bases between them. In germline, CDR1 is SEHNR, CDR2 FQNEAQ (reference sequence). The CDR3 length is 12 residues. The CDR3 protein is CASSLASETQYF. Written as DNA, the CDR3 is TGTGCCAGCAGCTTAGCGAGTGAGACCCAGTACTTC.

Points on this clonotype: The DNA is omitted, as the CDR3 cannot be located on it reliably, and the CDR3 follows TCRdb's listing. The chain combines TRBV27 with TRBJ2-3; no DNA check was done on the table's D call, TRBD2. The CDR3 has 17 amino acids, counting both end residues. Germline V CDR1 and CDR2: MNHEY, SMNVEV (reference sequence). The CDR3 sequence: CASSLFWPREASDTQYF.

This clonotype was seen ten or more times. Its ends do not fully match the called genes, so a read error is possible. The chain employs TRBV7-7 and TRBJ2-2; TRBD2 is a possible D gene (6 bases). The CDR3 has 14 amino acids. CDR1 and CDR2 (germline): SSHAT, FNYEAQ (reference sequence). The CDR3 DNA sequence: TGTGCTAGCAGCTTGACGGGAGATACCGGGGAGCTGTTTTTT. This sequence encodes CASSLTGDTGELFF.

This clonotype was detected only a few times. V is TRBV10-3 and J is TRBJ2-7; 8 nucleotides agree with TRBD2. J was trimmed by 5 bases and V by 2 bases; bases with no gene match: 2. This CDR3 contains 13 residues. The germline V gene encodes CDR1 ENHRY and CDR2 SYGVKD. Here the CDR3 reads CAISETREDEQYF. CDR3 nucleotide sequence: TGTGCCATCAGTGAGACGCGGGAGGACGAGCAGTACTTC.